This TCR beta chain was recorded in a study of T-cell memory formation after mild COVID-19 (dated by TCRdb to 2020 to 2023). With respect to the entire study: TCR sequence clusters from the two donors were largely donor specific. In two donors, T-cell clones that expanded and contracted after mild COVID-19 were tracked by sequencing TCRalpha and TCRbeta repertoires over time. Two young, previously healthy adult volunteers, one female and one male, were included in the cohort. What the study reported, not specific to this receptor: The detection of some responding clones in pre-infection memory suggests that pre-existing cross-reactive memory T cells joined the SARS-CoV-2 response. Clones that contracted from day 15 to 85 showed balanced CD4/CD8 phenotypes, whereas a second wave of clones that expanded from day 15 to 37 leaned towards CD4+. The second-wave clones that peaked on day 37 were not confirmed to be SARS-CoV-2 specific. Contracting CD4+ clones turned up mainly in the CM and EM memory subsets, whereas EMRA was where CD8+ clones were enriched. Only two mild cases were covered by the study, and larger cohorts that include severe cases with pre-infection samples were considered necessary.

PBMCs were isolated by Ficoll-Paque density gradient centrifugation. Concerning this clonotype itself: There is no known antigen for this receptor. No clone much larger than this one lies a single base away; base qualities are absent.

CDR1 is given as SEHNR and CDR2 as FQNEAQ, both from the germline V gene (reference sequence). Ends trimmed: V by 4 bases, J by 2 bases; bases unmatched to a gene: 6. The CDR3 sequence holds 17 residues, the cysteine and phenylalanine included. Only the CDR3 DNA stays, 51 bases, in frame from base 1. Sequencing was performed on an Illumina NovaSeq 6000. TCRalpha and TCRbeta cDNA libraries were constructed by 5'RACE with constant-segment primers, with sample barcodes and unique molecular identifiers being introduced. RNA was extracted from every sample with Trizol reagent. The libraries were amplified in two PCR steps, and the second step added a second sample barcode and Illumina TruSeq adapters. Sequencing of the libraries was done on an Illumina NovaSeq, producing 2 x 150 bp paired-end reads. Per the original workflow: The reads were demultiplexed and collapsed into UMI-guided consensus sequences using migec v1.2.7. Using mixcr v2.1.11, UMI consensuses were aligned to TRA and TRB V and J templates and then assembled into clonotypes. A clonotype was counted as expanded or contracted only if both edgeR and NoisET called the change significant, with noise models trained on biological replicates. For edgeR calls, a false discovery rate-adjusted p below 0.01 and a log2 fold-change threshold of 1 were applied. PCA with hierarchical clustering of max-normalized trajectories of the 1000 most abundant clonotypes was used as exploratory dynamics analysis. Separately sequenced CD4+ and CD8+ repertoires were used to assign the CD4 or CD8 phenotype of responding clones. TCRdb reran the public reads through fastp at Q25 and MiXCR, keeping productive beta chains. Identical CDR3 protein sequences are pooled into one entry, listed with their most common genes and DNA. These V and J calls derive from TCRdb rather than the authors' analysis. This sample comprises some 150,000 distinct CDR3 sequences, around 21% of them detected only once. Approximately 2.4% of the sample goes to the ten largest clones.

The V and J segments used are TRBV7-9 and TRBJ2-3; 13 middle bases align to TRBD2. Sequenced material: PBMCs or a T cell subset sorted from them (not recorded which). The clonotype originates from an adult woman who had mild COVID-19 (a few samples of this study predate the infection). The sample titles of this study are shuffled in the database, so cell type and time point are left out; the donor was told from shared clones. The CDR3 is CASSSKGTSGVTDTQYF. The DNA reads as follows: TGTGCCAGCAGCTCGAAGGGGACTAGCGGGGTCACAGATACGCAGTATTTT.